This T cell receptor (beta chain) originates from a study of cytotoxic CD8 clonotypes in ibrutinib-treated CLL. Study-wide results and caveats: Public clonotypes showed up rarely, and on treatment they shrank or held steady. Relative to age-matched healthy donors, clonality at baseline was higher, and it tracked circulating CD8+ T-cell counts.

The CDR3 length is 15 residues. Trimming took 2 bases from V and 0 from J, leaving 8 bases between them. Germline assignment: CDR1 MRHNA and CDR2 SNTAGT. Libraries were prepared by immunoSEQ multiplex PCR; TCRdb keeps only in-frame clonotypes and omits some of them. The sample includes 55,000 to 80,000 clones, roughly nine tenths of them seen just once. PBMCs were cryopreserved, and roughly 1.9 micrograms of genomic DNA from them went into TCR beta libraries. Comment on this clone: The antigen is not known.

The rearrangement links TRBV6-4 to TRBJ2-1; no reliable D call. The receptor comes from a human donor with chronic lymphocytic leukemia. The material was PBMCs, obtained after 12 months of ibrutinib treatment. The CDR3 DNA follows: TGTGCCAGCAGTGACGGCCCCAGCTCCTACAATGAGCAGTTCTTC. Encoded protein: CASSDGPSSYNEQFF.